This entry features one T cell receptor (beta chain) sequence. The sample belongs to a study of T cell responses to AZD1222 COVID-19 vaccine. The repertoire was sequenced with immunoSEQ multiplex PCR; TCRdb's copy has only in-frame clones and lacks some. The sample shows 93,000 or so clones, roughly 91% of them seen only once. Sequences were derived from peripheral blood, sampled on day 0 of AZD1222 vaccination. This sequence originates from an adult in good health.

The CDR3 sequence: CASSPQTGPRAFSGANVLTF. Written as DNA, the CDR3 is TGTGCCAGCAGTCCCCAGACAGGCCCCAGGGCATTCTCTGGGGCCAACGTCCTGACTTTC. J is TRBJ2-6 and V is TRBV28, with a possible D match to TRBD1 (6 bases). The ends were cut back, 5 bases at V and 0 bases at J, with 23 bases in the middle. CDR1 and CDR2 from the germline V gene are MDHEN and SYDVKM. This CDR3 is 20 amino acids long.